This T cell receptor beta chain was obtained from a study of T cell responses to AZD1222 COVID-19 vaccine. Study outcomes and limitations: Recipients of two AZD1222 doses showed rising Spike-specific TCR breadth and depth. Reportedly, nearly half the spike-specific TCRs target unmutated variant regions.

A word on this clone: Its antigen is as yet unknown.

The CDR3 extends over 16 amino acids. Germline CDR1 LGHDT, CDR2 YNNKEL (reference sequence). The J segment lost 1 base and the V segment lost 4 bases, leaving 2 bases of the junction unmatched. Clones were sequenced by immunoSEQ multiplex PCR, and TCRdb holds only the in-frame ones, with some missing. The data hold 65,000 to 100,000 clones, with approximately 90% observed a single time. Combined were second doses at about 4 or about 12 weeks. This chain links TRBV3-1 (or the pseudogene TRBV3-2) with TRBJ2-5, with 14 bases matching TRBD2. This clonotype was sampled from an adult who received the AZD1222 COVID-19 vaccine. This specimen was peripheral blood, taken 28 days after the second AZD1222 dose. Here the CDR3 DNA reads TGTGCCAGCAGCCTCGGACTAGCGGGAGGCCAAGAGACCCAGTACTTC. Its translation is CASSLGLAGGQETQYF.